This T cell receptor (beta chain) derives from a study of blood T cell repertoires in COVID-19. For the study at large: Samples of COVID-19 (acute and convalescent) were obtained from the United States, Italy and Spain. T cells, B-cell-depleted T cells, or PBMCs supplied cDNA or gDNA.

Authors' methods: Cell counts per sample came from amplifying reference gene primers. Produced via immunoSEQ multiplex PCR; TCRdb's table is partial and in-frame only. That table supplies the V and J calls and clone size; D and trimming were determined from the DNA. The top ten hold around 9.3% of the sample, which has approximately 300,000 clones, more than 75% seen once. CDR3 length equals 15 residues. V gave up 10 bases and J gave up 4 bases, with 19 bases separating them. The V gene's germline CDR1 is SGHTA and CDR2 FQGNSA. Each recovered donor of Cohort 3 presented with two negative PCRs, clearance, or symptom resolution.

V is TRBV7-2 and J is TRBJ2-2; no clear D gene. The sample comprised PBMCs or T cells enriched from blood (not recorded which). This TCR was recovered from a woman between 18 and 30 years old who had recovered from COVID-19. CDR3: CATRLSGGFTGELFF. In nucleotides, the CDR3 is TGTGCCACCAGACTTAGTGGCGGCTTCACCGGGGAGCTGTTTTTT. Using reference TRBV7-2 and TRBJ2-2 for the parts outside the CDR3, the full variable domain is GAGVSQSPSNKVTEKGKDVELRCDPISGHTALYWYRQSLGQGLEFLIYFQGNSAPDKSGLPSDRFSAERTGGSVSTLTIQRTQQEDSAVYLCATRLSGGFTGELFFGEGSRLTVL.